This record covers a single T cell receptor beta chain. This record comes from a study of control samples from healthy donors and cancer patients. This CDR3 contains 11 residues. Germline V lookup: CDR1 SEHNR, CDR2 FQNEAQ (reference sequence). V lost 5 bases, J lost 6 bases, and 8 bases lay in between. The assay was immunoSEQ multiplex PCR, and TCRdb's table has in-frame clones only and misses some. The sample holds about 190,000 clones, around 93% seen once. The sequence was obtained from a man younger than 40 in good health. The specimen sequenced was blood. The chain uses TRBV7-9 and TRBJ2-7, with D unresolved. The CDR3 here is CASSPTGEQYF. In DNA, the CDR3 is TGTGCCAGCAGCCCCACGGGCGAGCAGTACTTC. Full variable domain (missing parts from reference TRBV7-9 and TRBJ2-7): DTGVSQNPRHKITKRGQNVTFRCDPISEHNRLYWYRQTLGQGPEFLTYFQNEAQLEKSRLLSDRFSAERPKGSFSTLEIQRTEQGDSAMYLCASSPTGEQYFGPGTRLTVT.